The T cell receptor (beta chain) under discussion was sequenced for a study of T cell clones after liver transplantation. Libraries were prepared by immunoSEQ multiplex PCR; TCRdb keeps only in-frame clonotypes and omits some of them. The table includes around 120,000 clones, less than 95% detected once. CDR1 KGHSH and CDR2 LQKENI come from the germline V gene. CDR3 length equals 17 residues. V lost 1 base and J lost 4, with 19 bases in between. This sequence originates from a human patient who received a liver transplant. The T cells may partly be graft donor cells. This rearrangement joins TRBV18 to TRBJ1-1, with D perhaps matching TRBD1 (5 bases). The source was CD4+ T cells from blood, collected 12 months after liver transplant. The CDR3 region is CASSPRLPGRSSTEAFF. In DNA, the CDR3 is TGTGCCAGCTCACCACGGCTTCCGGGACGGTCATCCACTGAAGCTTTCTTT.